Detailed here is one TCR beta chain. This sample was taken from a study of blood T cell repertoires in COVID-19. For the study at large: COVID-19 samples collected from the United States, Italy and Spain covered acute and convalescent phases. T cells, B-cell-depleted T cells, or PBMCs provided the cDNA or gDNA that served as material.

As originally analysed: Amplifying reference gene primers gave estimates of nucleated cell counts. This table comes from immunoSEQ multiplex PCR, and its TCRdb copy is limited to in-frame clones, with some not included. Clone size and the V and J calls come from that table; the DNA yielded D and trimming. Here the sample spans around 70,000 clones, approximately 80% being singletons. CDR1 LGHNA and CDR2 YNFKEQ come from the germline V gene. V dropped 4 bases and J dropped 5; count of bases not matched to a gene: 6. This CDR3 has 15 amino acids. The receptor comes from a woman aged 80 or over with active or convalescent COVID-19. This chain uses TRBV4-2 with TRBJ2-2; 8 bases align to TRBD1. Material for sequencing was peripheral blood. For the CDR3, the DNA is TGTGCCAGCAGCCTTGGGACAGGTAGTACCGGGGAGCTGTTTTTT. It encodes CASSLGTGSTGELFF.